This is a list of T cell receptor beta chains from one sample in a study of T-cell memory formation after mild COVID-19. MiXCR was run by TCRdb on the 5' RACE reads, yielding one entry per CDR3 protein. The profile covers roughly 510,000 distinct CDR3 sequences, with 15% to 20% appearing a single time and just over 8% taken by the ten largest. The sample consisted of PBMCs or a T cell subset sorted from them (not recorded which). These receptors were obtained from an adult woman who had mild COVID-19 (a few samples of this study predate the infection). Cell type and time point are not known. The CDR3 runs from the conserved cysteine through the conserved F or W.

>TRBV18|14|TRBJ1-5
CASSPRQGTQPQHF
>TRBV5-1|11|TRBJ1-1
CASSSQVEAFF
>TRBV15|15|TRBJ2-1
CATSRDLGGLDEQFF
>TRBV25-1|11|TRBJ1-2
CASSDLYGYTF
>TRBV5-4|14|TRBJ2-7
CASSLGIAASPQYF
>TRBV20-1|18|TRBJ2-7
CSASPFPKMGQEPYEQYF
>TRBV7-8|16|TRBJ2-5
CASSPLKTMGKETQYF
>TRBV27|13|TRBJ2-5
CASSLSSGETQYF
>TRBV20-1|18|TRBJ2-5
CSARDGGKLAGGPETQYF
>TRBV9|14|TRBJ1-1
CASSVGDGRTEAFF
>TRBV5-1|15|TRBJ2-5
CASSRRAGAEETQYF
>TRBV6-5|17|TRBJ1-5
CASSYTNPGSSNQPQHF
>TRBV24-1|16|TRBJ2-1
CATSDFGRTSYNEQFF
>TRBV5-1|18|TRBJ2-6
CASSLPGQGSSGANVLTF
>TRBV25-1|13|TRBJ1-1
CASIGGPVAEAFF
>TRBV5-1|14|TRBJ2-7
CASSLLQPPYEQYF
>TRBV5-5|15|TRBJ1-2
CASKAGTGIDYGYTF
>TRBV7-2|14|TRBJ2-5
CASSLSGHQETQYF
>TRBV5-1|15|TRBJ2-2
CARIWDRVNTGELFF
>TRBV7-8|15|TRBJ2-3
CASSRTLGSTDTQYF
>TRBV6-5|13|TRBJ2-4
CASTPRRGNIQYF
>TRBV5-1|15|TRBJ2-7
CASSLGAGEGDEQYF
>TRBV7-2|15|TRBJ2-1
CASTGTSGSYNEQFF
>TRBV7-2|14|TRBJ2-5
CASSFRGNQETQYF
>TRBV19|15|TRBJ2-1
CASTGGGFSYNEQFF
>TRBV28|11|TRBJ1-4
CASSLTEKLFF
>TRBV19|15|TRBJ2-7
CASSIGYSDSYEQYF
>TRBV7-2|15|TRBJ2-1
CASSPRGPGSNEQFF
>TRBV11-2|19|TRBJ1-3
CASSLRPVWGEDSGNTIYF
>TRBV5-5|14|TRBJ1-2
CASLIGTGGSGYTF
>TRBV20-1|15|TRBJ2-1
CSAGTPGQGYNEQFF
>TRBV6-1|11|TRBJ2-5
CASSDKETQYF
>TRBV11-3|12|TRBJ1-2
CASSNRTGGYTF
>TRBV28|15|TRBJ2-7
CASSWGGSKLYEQYF
>TRBV20-1|16|TRBJ2-1
CSARTPGTSIDNEQFF
>TRBV5-1|15|TRBJ2-7
CASSWTSGNVYEQYF
>TRBV5-1|15|TRBJ2-7
CASSLEGAQPYEQYF
>TRBV29-1|16|TRBJ1-3
CSVASVDTLSGNTIYF
>TRBV30|14|TRBJ2-7
CAWSMTGSSYEQYF
>TRBV6-2/TRBV6-3|15|TRBJ1-2
CASSSPGGYRYGYTF
>TRBV10-3|15|TRBJ1-2
CAISDWAGQAYGYTF
>TRBV7-2|20|TRBJ2-3
CASSHILIASGSSGRDTQYF
>TRBV20-1|18|TRBJ2-2
CSARPSWTSGRRAGELFF
>TRBV5-1|15|TRBJ2-2
CASSLASGAPGELFF
>TRBV12-3/TRBV12-4|18|TRBJ2-7
CASSGDRGTSVSIYEQYF